This passage covers 18 T cell receptor beta chains from one sample sequenced in a study of T cells expressing NK-cell markers. TCRdb derives one entry per CDR3 protein from the 5' RACE reads, leaving out DNA. In total, the table holds about 150,000 distinct CDR3 sequences. The specimen was blood T cells: a sorted CD56 or NKG2C T cell subset, CD4+ or CD8+ T cells, or bulk PBMC T cells (not recorded which). These receptor sequences come from a man aged 18-70 years in good health.

Frequency places this clonotype as medium-sized (0.01 to 0.1%). The V gene is TRBV5-1, the J gene TRBJ2-7; TCRdb calls TRBD1, which cannot be checked without DNA. Germline values: CDR1 SGHRS, CDR2 YFSETQ. The CDR3 is 15 amino acids. CDR3 protein: CASSYTGTAQYEQYF.

The V call is TRBV27, the J call TRBJ1-1; TCRdb calls TRBD1, which cannot be checked without DNA. Germline assignment: CDR1 MNHEY and CDR2 SMNVEV (reference sequence). The CDR3 runs 14 residues. The CDR3 is CASSFVIQGSEAFF.

The J gene is TRBJ2-7, the V gene TRBV2; no DNA is available, so the TRBD1 call from TCRdb remains unchecked. Germline loops: CDR1 SNHLY, CDR2 FYNNEI. CDR3 length: 14 residues. This chain's CDR3 is CASRPGTSVFEQYF.

This chain uses TRBV28 with TRBJ2-7. This CDR3 has 14 residues. Germline V gene lookup returns CDR1 MDHEN and CDR2 SYDVKM. The chain's CDR3 is CASSAKQGPYEQYF.

The chain has TRBV15 and TRBJ2-7; TCRdb names TRBD1, which stays unverified in the absence of DNA. CDR1 and CDR2 (germline): LNHNV, YYDKDF (reference sequence). CDR3 length: 14 amino acids. The CDR3 reads CATSREGASSEQYF.

V and J are TRBV7-9 and TRBJ2-5; TCRdb proposes TRBD1, but this gene call is untestable without DNA. CDR1 SEHNR and CDR2 FQNEAQ come from the germline V gene (reference sequence). This CDR3 is 14 amino acids long. The CDR3: CASSLGQGLETQYF. The full variable domain, with the rest looked up from reference TRBV7-9 and TRBJ2-5, is DTGVSQNPRHKITKRGQNVTFRCDPISEHNRLYWYRQTLGQGPEFLTYFQNEAQLEKSRLLSDRFSAERPKGSFSTLEIQRTEQGDSAMYLCASSLGQGLETQYFGPGTRLLVL.

This chain connects TRBV12-3 or TRBV12-4 to TRBJ1-5; the D gene TCRdb calls, TRBD1, cannot be checked with no DNA. The CDR3 runs to 15 residues. The CDR3 reads CASSRDREFGQPQHF.

This chain joins TRBV4-1 and TRBJ2-7. Germline V gene lookup returns CDR1 MGHRA and CDR2 YSYEKL. This CDR3 has 14 amino acids. The CDR3 spells CASSPSGNPYEQYF.

The chain has TRBV29-1 and TRBJ1-2; no DNA is available, so the TRBD1 call from TCRdb remains unchecked. The CDR3 has 13 residues. The germline V gene encodes CDR1 SQVTM and CDR2 ANQGSEA. CDR3 region: CSVYYKTGSGYTF.

The chain combines TRBV9 with TRBJ2-3; TCRdb selects TRBD2, and the lack of DNA leaves this call unchecked. Germline lookup yields CDR1 SGDLS and CDR2 YYNGEE. This CDR3 contains 16 residues. The CDR3 spells CASSAGAGGVADTQYF.

The rearrangement uses TRBV7-9 and TRBJ1-1. The germline CDR1 and CDR2 sequences are SEHNR and FQNEAQ (reference sequence). The CDR3 has 11 amino acids. CDR3: CASRGLTEAFF. Together with reference TRBV7-9 and TRBJ1-1, the CDR3 gives the full variable domain: DTGVSQNPRHKITKRGQNVTFRCDPISEHNRLYWYRQTLGQGPEFLTYFQNEAQLEKSRLLSDRFSAERPKGSFSTLEIQRTEQGDSAMYLCASRGLTEAFFGQGTRLTVV.

J is TRBJ2-7 and V is TRBV12-3 or TRBV12-4; the TCRdb D gene call, TRBD1, has no DNA to confirm it. CDR3 length: 16 residues. The CDR3 here is CASSSLQGNKAYEQYF.

The chain uses TRBV6-1 and TRBJ2-1; TCRdb lists TRBD1, though no DNA is available to test this call. The CDR3 loop spans 15 amino acids. CDR1 and CDR2 (germline): MNHNS, SASEGT. The CDR3 here is CASSPLPGDSNEQFF.

This chain joins TRBV7-9 and TRBJ2-1; the D gene TCRdb calls, TRBD2, cannot be checked with no DNA. CDR3 size: 14 residues. CDR1 SEHNR and CDR2 FQNEAQ come from the germline V gene (reference sequence). This CDR3 reads CASSLVLGGNEQFF.

The V call is TRBV2, the J call TRBJ2-7; absent DNA, TCRdb's TRBD1 call cannot be checked. CDR1 and CDR2 from the germline V gene are SNHLY and FYNNEI. The CDR3 extends over 16 amino acids. This CDR3 reads CASSEALRTGGCEQYF. The full variable domain, with the rest looked up from reference TRBV2 and TRBJ2-7, is EPEVTQTPSHQVTQMGQEVILRCVPISNHLYFYWYRQILGQKVEFLVSFYNNEISEKSEIFDDQFSVERPDGSNFTLKIRSTKLEDSAMYFCASSEALRTGGCEQYFGPGTRLTVT.

The rearrangement links TRBV7-9 to TRBJ2-3; the TRBD2 assignment by TCRdb is unverifiable without DNA. This CDR3 is 15 amino acids long. Germline lookup yields CDR1 SEHNR and CDR2 FQNEAQ (reference sequence). The CDR3 is CASSSATEATDTQYF.

The CDR3 protein is CASSPGLAGLETQYF. The rearrangement uses TRBV5-6 and TRBJ2-5; TCRdb proposes TRBD2, but this gene call is untestable without DNA. The CDR3 sequence is 15 residues long. CDR1 is SGHDT and CDR2 is YYEEEE in the germline V gene.

The chain uses TRBV12-3 or TRBV12-4 and TRBJ2-5; absent DNA, TCRdb's TRBD2 call cannot be checked. The CDR3 runs to 18 residues. CDR3 sequence: CASSPRRASGGAGETQYF.